A selection of T cell receptor beta chains follows, all from one sample in a study of T cell responses to AZD1222 COVID-19 vaccine. Sequenced by immunoSEQ multiplex PCR; TCRdb stores in-frame clones only, minus some. Here the sample spans some 96,000 clones, 80% to 95% being singletons. Sequencing was performed on peripheral blood, taken on day 0 of AZD1222 vaccination. Source of these receptors: an adult in good health. Each CDR3 is given with its conserved first and last residue. A D gene is named only where the DNA matches it firmly. The size entry is marked missing in some rows and otherwise reads once, few, many or a size class.

d_call: .
v_call: TRBV27
clone_size: .
j_call: TRBJ2-1
cdr3_aa: CASSPPGRGNEQFF
cdr3_nt: TGTGCCAGCAGCCCCCCTGGGAGGGGGAATGAGCAGTTCTTC

d_call: .
v_call: TRBV5-1
clone_size: .
j_call: TRBJ1-1
cdr3_aa: CASSVQGLGTEAFF
cdr3_nt: TGCGCCAGCAGCGTACAGGGCTTGGGCACTGAAGCTTTCTTT

d_call: TRBD2
v_call: TRBV5-4
clone_size: .
j_call: TRBJ2-1
cdr3_aa: CATVERSGSGPNEQFF
cdr3_nt: TGTGCCACGGTAGAAAGGAGCGGGAGCGGTCCGAATGAGCAGTTCTTC

d_call: TRBD2
v_call: TRBV29-1
clone_size: .
j_call: TRBJ2-5
cdr3_aa: CSVDGPGGETQYF
cdr3_nt: TGCAGCGTGGACGGGCCGGGGGGGGAGACCCAGTACTTC

d_call: .
v_call: TRBV7-2
clone_size: .
j_call: TRBJ2-7
cdr3_aa: CASSLGQGVSYEQYF
cdr3_nt: TGTGCCAGCAGCTTGGGGCAGGGTGTATCCTACGAGCAGTACTTC

d_call: .
v_call: TRBV28
clone_size: .
j_call: TRBJ1-4
cdr3_aa: CASSRGRTTNEKLFF
cdr3_nt: TGTGCCAGCAGCCGCGGACGGACAACTAATGAAAAACTGTTTTTT

d_call: .
v_call: TRBV2
clone_size: .
j_call: TRBJ2-7
cdr3_aa: CASSELEGGLPYEQYF
cdr3_nt: TGTGCCAGCAGTGAGCTCGAGGGAGGACTGCCGTACGAGCAGTACTTC

d_call: TRBD1
v_call: TRBV18
clone_size: once
j_call: TRBJ1-4
cdr3_aa: CATGGIQGELFF
cdr3_nt: TGTGCCACCGGAGGGATACAGGGGGAACTGTTTTTT

d_call: TRBD1
v_call: TRBV6-5
clone_size: .
j_call: TRBJ2-3
cdr3_aa: CASSTGTGTDTQYF
cdr3_nt: TGTGCCAGCAGTACCGGGACAGGGACCGATACGCAGTATTTT

d_call: .
v_call: TRBV6-1
clone_size: .
j_call: TRBJ1-2
cdr3_aa: CASSEVLRTDYGYTF
cdr3_nt: TGTGCCAGCAGTGAAGTTTTAAGGACAGACTATGGCTACACCTTC

d_call: .
v_call: TRBV7-2
clone_size: .
j_call: TRBJ2-4
cdr3_aa: CASSLDWDIQYF
cdr3_nt: TGTGCCAGCAGCTTAGACTGGGACATTCAGTACTTC

d_call: .
v_call: TRBV6-2/TRBV6-3
clone_size: .
j_call: TRBJ2-1
cdr3_aa: CASSYVANEQFF
cdr3_nt: TGTGCCAGCAGTTACGTGGCAAATGAGCAGTTCTTC

d_call: TRBD1
v_call: TRBV10-2
clone_size: .
j_call: TRBJ2-2
cdr3_aa: CASSESNLGQALPANTGELFF
cdr3_nt: TGCGCCAGCAGTGAGTCGAACTTAGGACAGGCATTACCTGCGAACACCGGGGAGCTGTTTTTT

d_call: TRBD1
v_call: TRBV28
clone_size: once
j_call: TRBJ1-1
cdr3_aa: CASSLYRGPDTEAFF
cdr3_nt: TGTGCCAGCAGTTTATACAGGGGGCCGGACACTGAAGCTTTCTTT

d_call: .
v_call: TRBV7-3
clone_size: once
j_call: TRBJ2-3
cdr3_aa: CASSEGTSTDTQYF
cdr3_nt: TGTGCCAGCAGCGAAGGGACTAGCACAGATACGCAGTATTTT

d_call: .
v_call: TRBV3-1/TRBV3-2
clone_size: .
j_call: TRBJ1-1
cdr3_aa: CASSPRGGVTEAFF
cdr3_nt: TGTGCCAGCAGCCCAAGAGGGGGGGTCACTGAAGCTTTCTTT

d_call: .
v_call: TRBV27
clone_size: .
j_call: TRBJ2-7
cdr3_aa: CASSLLGSGNQYF
cdr3_nt: TGTGCCAGCAGTTTATTAGGGTCAGGGAATCAGTACTTC

d_call: .
v_call: TRBV3-1/TRBV3-2
clone_size: .
j_call: TRBJ2-5
cdr3_aa: CASTDVGETQYF
cdr3_nt: TGTGCCAGCACTGATGTGGGGGAGACCCAGTACTTC

d_call: .
v_call: TRBV7-6
clone_size: .
j_call: TRBJ2-6
cdr3_aa: CASSWGSGQLSGANVLTF
cdr3_nt: TGTGCCAGCAGCTGGGGGTCCGGGCAACTCTCTGGGGCCAACGTCCTGACTTTC

d_call: .
v_call: TRBV12-3/TRBV12-4
clone_size: .
j_call: TRBJ1-2
cdr3_aa: CASSSPGHYGYTF
cdr3_nt: TGTGCCAGCAGTTCCCCGGGGCACTATGGCTACACCTTC

d_call: TRBD1
v_call: TRBV10-3
clone_size: .
j_call: TRBJ2-5
cdr3_aa: CAISESGGRETQYF
cdr3_nt: TGTGCCATCAGTGAGTCAGGGGGCCGAGAGACCCAGTACTTC

d_call: .
v_call: TRBV7-6
clone_size: .
j_call: TRBJ2-1
cdr3_aa: CASSLPAGPYNEQFF
cdr3_nt: TGTGCCAGCAGCCTTCCGGCGGGGCCCTACAATGAGCAGTTCTTC

d_call: .
v_call: TRBV3-1/TRBV3-2
clone_size: .
j_call: TRBJ1-2
cdr3_aa: CASSQGGLLLPNYGYTF
cdr3_nt: TGTGCCAGCAGCCAGGGCGGTCTTCTCCTTCCTAACTATGGCTACACCTTC